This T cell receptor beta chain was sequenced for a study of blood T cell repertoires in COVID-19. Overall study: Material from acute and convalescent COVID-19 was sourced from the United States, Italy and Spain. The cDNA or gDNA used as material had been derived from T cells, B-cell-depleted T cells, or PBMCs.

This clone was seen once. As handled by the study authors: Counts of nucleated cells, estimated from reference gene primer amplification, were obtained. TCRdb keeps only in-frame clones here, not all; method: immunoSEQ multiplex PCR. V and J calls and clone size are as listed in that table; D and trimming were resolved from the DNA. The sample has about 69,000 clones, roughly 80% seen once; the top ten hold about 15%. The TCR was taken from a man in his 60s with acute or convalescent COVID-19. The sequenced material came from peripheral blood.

The CDR3 DNA sequence: TGTGCCAGCAGGATGTTGACAGGGGGAAAGACCGGGGAGCTGTTTTTT. It specifies CASRMLTGGKTGELFF. The rearrangement links TRBV2 to TRBJ2-2; TRBD1 agrees at 9 bases. The germline gives CDR1 SNHLY, CDR2 FYNNEI. This CDR3 has 16 residues. V lost 6 bases, J lost 5 bases, and 10 bases stayed unmatched.